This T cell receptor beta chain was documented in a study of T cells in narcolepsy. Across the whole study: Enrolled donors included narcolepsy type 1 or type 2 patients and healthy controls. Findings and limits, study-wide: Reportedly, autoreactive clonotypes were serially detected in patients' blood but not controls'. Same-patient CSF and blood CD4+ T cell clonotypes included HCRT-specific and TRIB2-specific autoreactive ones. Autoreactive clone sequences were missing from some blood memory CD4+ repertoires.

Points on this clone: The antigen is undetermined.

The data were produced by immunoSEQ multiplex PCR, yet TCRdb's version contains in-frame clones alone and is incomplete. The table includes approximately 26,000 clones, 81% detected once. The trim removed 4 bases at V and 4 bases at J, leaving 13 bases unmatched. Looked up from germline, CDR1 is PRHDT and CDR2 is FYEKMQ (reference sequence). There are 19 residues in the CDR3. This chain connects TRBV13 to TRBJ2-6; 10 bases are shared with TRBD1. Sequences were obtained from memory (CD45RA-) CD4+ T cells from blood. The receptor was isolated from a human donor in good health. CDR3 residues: CASSSSGTGALWGANVLTF. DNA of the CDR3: TGTGCCAGCAGCTCCTCCGGGACAGGGGCCCTGTGGGGGGCCAACGTCCTGACTTTC. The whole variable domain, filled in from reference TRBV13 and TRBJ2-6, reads AAGVIQSPRHLIKEKRETATLKCYPIPRHDTVYWYQQGPGQDPQFLISFYEKMQSDKGSIPDRFSAQQFSDYHSELNMSSLELGDSALYFCASSSSGTGALWGANVLTFGAGSRLTVL.